This TCR beta chain is from a study of early T cells in non-severe SARS-CoV-2 infection. Findings and caveats of the study: VDJdb-based matching was biased toward anti-spike CD8 responses and missed private and CD4 specificities.

Individual cDNA molecules were tagged with unique molecular identifiers. TCRdb processed the 5' RACE reads anew with MiXCR; each CDR3 protein has one entry. The table lists some 30,000 distinct CDR3 sequences, approximately 7% of them singletons, with 2.5% to 3% in the top ten. This clonotype was recorded many times. Antigen unknown. The V and J ends lost 6 bases and 0 bases respectively, with 15 bases between them. Per the germline V gene, CDR1 is MNHEY and CDR2 is SMNVEV (reference sequence). The CDR3 has 16 residues. Sequencing was carried out using whole blood. The V gene is TRBV27, the J gene TRBJ1-3; D unresolved. The clonotype comes from an adult who was a healthcare worker with PCR-confirmed SARS-CoV-2 infection or an uninfected control (not recorded which). As DNA, the CDR3 is TGTGCCAGCAGCCGACGATTATTACCCTCTGGAAACACCATATATTTT. Amino acids: CASSRRLLPSGNTIYF.